This T cell receptor (beta chain) stems from a study of shared clonotypes between healthy human individuals. The overall study: CD4 naive and memory got three plates each, CD8 naive two, CD8 memory one.

The germline CDR1 and CDR2 sequences are SEHNR and FQNEAQ (reference sequence). CDR3 length equals 13 residues. V lost 6 bases to trimming and J lost 4 bases, with 12 bases between them. Once extracted for a subset, genomic DNA was divided evenly among several immunoSEQ plates. TCRdb keeps only in-frame clones here, not all; method: immunoSEQ multiplex PCR. The sample comprises 550,000 to 850,000 clones, over 60% of which are singletons, and around 1.8% rests with the top ten. Study-level points and caveats: Non-shared clonotypes were found to have lower generation probabilities than the clonotypes that were shared by all four of the sorted-subset donors.

About this clone itself: The target antigen is unknown.

Source material: memory CD4+ T cells sorted from blood. As for subset: CD45RA-negative fraction. This chain connects TRBV7-9 to TRBJ2-5; D is perhaps TRBD1 (5 bases). The TCR was taken from a woman in her twenties or thirties in good health. Here the CDR3 DNA reads TGTGCCAGCAGTCTAACACAGGTAGAGACCCAGTACTTC. This translates into CASSLTQVETQYF.